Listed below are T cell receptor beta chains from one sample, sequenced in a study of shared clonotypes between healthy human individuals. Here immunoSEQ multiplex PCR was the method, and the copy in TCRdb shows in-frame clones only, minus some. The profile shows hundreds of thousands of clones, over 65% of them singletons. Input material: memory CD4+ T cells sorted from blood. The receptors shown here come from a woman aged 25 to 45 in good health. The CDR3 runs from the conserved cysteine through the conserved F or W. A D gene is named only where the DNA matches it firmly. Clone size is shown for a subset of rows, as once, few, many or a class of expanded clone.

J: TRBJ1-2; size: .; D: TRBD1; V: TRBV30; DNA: TGTGCCTGGAGTCCGACAGGGGGTGGCTACACCTTC; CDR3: CAWSPTGGGYTF
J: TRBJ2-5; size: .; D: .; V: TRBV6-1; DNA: TGTGCCAGCACCGCCGGGGAGACCCAGTACTTC; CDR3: CASTAGETQYF
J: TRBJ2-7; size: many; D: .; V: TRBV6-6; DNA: TGTGCCAGCAGTTACGACAGCCGCACCTACGAGCAGTACTTC; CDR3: CASSYDSRTYEQYF
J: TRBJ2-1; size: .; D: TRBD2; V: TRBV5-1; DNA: TGCGCCAGCAGCGGGATAGCGGGAGTTAGAAATGAGCAGTTCTTC; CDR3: CASSGIAGVRNEQFF
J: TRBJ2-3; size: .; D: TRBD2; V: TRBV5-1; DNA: TGCGCCAGCAGCTTGGAGGGGAGGGCGGACACAGATACGCAGTATTTT; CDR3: CASSLEGRADTDTQYF
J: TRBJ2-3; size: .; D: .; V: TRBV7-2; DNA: TGTGCCAGCAGCTTACGTCAATCCACAGATACGCAGTATTTT; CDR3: CASSLRQSTDTQYF
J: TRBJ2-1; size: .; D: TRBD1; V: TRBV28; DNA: TGTGCCAGCAGCGGACAGGCGTACAATGAGCAGTTCTTC; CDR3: CASSGQAYNEQFF
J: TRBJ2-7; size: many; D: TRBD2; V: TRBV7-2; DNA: TGTGCCAGCAGCTCGCGGGAGGCGCACGAGCAGTACTTC; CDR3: CASSSREAHEQYF
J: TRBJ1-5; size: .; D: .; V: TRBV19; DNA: TGTGCCACTCAAAATGGGAAGGGCAATCAGCCCCAGCATTTT; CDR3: CATQNGKGNQPQHF
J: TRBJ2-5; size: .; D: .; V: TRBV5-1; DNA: TGCGCCAGCAGCTTGCTGACAGCCCAAGAGACCCAGTACTTC; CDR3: CASSLLTAQETQYF
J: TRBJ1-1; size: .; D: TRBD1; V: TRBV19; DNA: TGTGCCAGTAGTTCCCTTCCGGGACAGGGGCGGACTGAAGCTTTCTTT; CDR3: CASSSLPGQGRTEAFF
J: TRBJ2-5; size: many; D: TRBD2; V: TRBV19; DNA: TGTGCCAGTAGTCCCCTAGCGGGAGCCCAAGAGACCCAGTACTTC; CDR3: CASSPLAGAQETQYF
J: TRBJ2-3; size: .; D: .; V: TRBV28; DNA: TGTGCCAGCAGTCTTCGGGACTCGTGGTTAGCAGATACGCAGTATTTT; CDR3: CASSLRDSWLADTQYF
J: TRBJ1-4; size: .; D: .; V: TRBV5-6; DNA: TGTGCCAGCAGCAAAGCTTCGGACATGGAGGAAAAACTGTTTTTT; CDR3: CASSKASDMEEKLFF
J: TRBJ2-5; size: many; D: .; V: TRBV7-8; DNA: TGTGCCAGCAGCTTAGCGGGGGTGGAGACCCAGTACTTC; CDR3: CASSLAGVETQYF
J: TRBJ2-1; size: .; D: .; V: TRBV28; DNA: TGTGCCAGCAGAAACCAGGGCTTGGGGTCCTACAATGAGCAGTTCTTC; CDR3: CASRNQGLGSYNEQFF
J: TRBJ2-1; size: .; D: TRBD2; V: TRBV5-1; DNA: TGCGCCAGCAGGACCAGACTTATAGCGGGAGGAGGGAATGAGCAGTTCTTC; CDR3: CASRTRLIAGGGNEQFF
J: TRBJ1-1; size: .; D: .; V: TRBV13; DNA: TGTGCCAGCAGCACTGGGCCCAGGGGGAACACTGAAGCTTTCTTT; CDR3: CASSTGPRGNTEAFF
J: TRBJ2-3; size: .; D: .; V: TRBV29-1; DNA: TGCAGCGTTGACCTAGCGCCGGACACAGATACGCAGTATTTT; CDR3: CSVDLAPDTDTQYF
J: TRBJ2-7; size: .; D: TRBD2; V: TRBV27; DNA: TGTGCCAGCAGAAAGCGGGAGGGCCAAGCCGAGCAGTACTTC; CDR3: CASRKREGQAEQYF
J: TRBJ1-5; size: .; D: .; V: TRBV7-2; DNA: TGTGCCAGCAGCTTGTTGGGGGATGGCAATCAGCCCCAGCATTTT; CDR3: CASSLLGDGNQPQHF
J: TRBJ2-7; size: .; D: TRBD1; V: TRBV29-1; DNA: TGCAGCGTGACGGACAGGGGCCAGCTAGACGAGCAGTACTTC; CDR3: CSVTDRGQLDEQYF
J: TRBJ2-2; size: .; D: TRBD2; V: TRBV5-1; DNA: TGCGCCAGCAGCCCTCAGACTAGCGGAGCTACGAACACCGGGGAGCTGTTTTTT; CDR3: CASSPQTSGATNTGELFF
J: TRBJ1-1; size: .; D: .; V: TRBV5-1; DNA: TGCGCCAGCTCCTGGGGGGCTACTGAAGCTTTCTTT; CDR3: CASSWGATEAFF
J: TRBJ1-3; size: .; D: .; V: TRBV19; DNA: TGTGCCAGTAGTATGAGGGCGGTTCGCTCTGGAAACACCATATATTTT; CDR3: CASSMRAVRSGNTIYF
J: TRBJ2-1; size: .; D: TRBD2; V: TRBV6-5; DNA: TGTGCCAGCAGTTACGGGGGCGGGAGGAGGAATGAGCAGTTCTTC; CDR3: CASSYGGGRRNEQFF
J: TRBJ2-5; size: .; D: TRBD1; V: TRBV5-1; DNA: TGCGCCAGCAGCTTGGGGGGACAGGGAATCGAGACCCAGTACTTC; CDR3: CASSLGGQGIETQYF
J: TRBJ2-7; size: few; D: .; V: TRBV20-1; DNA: TGCAGTGCTAAACCGGGGCGGGAGCAGTACTTC; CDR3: CSAKPGREQYF
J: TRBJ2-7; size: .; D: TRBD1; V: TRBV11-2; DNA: TGTGCCAGCAGCTTGGCCGGACAGGGGATTTACGAGCAGTACTTC; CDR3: CASSLAGQGIYEQYF
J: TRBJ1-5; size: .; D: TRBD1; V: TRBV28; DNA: TGTGCCAGCAGTTACGGACAGGGGGCCGGCAATCAGCCCCAGCATTTT; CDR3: CASSYGQGAGNQPQHF
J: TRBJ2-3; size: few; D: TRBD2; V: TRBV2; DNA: TGTGCCAGCAGTGAAGGGCGGCTAGCGGGGACCACAGATACGCAGTATTTT; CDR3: CASSEGRLAGTTDTQYF
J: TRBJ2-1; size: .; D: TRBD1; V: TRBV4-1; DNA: TGCGCCAGCAGCCCACAGGGGGATGAGCAGTTCTTC; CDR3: CASSPQGDEQFF
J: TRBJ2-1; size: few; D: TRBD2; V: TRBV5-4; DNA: TGTGCCAGCAGCTTACCGGGACTAGCGGTCTACAATGAGCAGTTCTTC; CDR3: CASSLPGLAVYNEQFF
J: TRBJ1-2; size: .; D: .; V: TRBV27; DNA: TGTGCCAGCAGCTATACAGGACCTGGCTACACCTTC; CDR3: CASSYTGPGYTF
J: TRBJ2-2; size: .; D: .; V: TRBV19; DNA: TGTGCCAGTAGTATAGATGCTTTGAACACCGGGGAGCTGTTTTTT; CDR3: CASSIDALNTGELFF
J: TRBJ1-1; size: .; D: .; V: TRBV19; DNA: TGTGCCAGTAGTATAACGGCGAGCACTGAAGCTTTCTTT; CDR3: CASSITASTEAFF
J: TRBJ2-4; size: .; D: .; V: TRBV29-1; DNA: TGCAGCGTTGAATCGGGACGTGGGAACATTCAGTACTTC; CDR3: CSVESGRGNIQYF
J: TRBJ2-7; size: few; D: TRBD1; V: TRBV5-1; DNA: TGCGCCAGCAGCTGGGACAGGGCCCTAGGGGAGCAGTACTTC; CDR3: CASSWDRALGEQYF
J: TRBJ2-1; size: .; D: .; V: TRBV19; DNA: TGTGCCAGTAGTATGCAAATCCTCAATGAGCAGTTCTTC; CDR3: CASSMQILNEQFF
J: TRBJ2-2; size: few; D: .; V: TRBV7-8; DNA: TGTGCCAGCAGCAATCGACAGGATAACACCGGGGAGCTGTTTTTT; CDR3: CASSNRQDNTGELFF
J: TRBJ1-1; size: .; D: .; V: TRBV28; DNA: TGTGCCAGCACCTCCCCTCTAAGGAACACTGAAGCTTTCTTT; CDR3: CASTSPLRNTEAFF
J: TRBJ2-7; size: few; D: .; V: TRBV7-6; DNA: TGTGCCAGCAGCTTAGTTGGTGAGGGCTACGAGCAGTACTTC; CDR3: CASSLVGEGYEQYF
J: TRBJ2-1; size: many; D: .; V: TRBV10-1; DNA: TGCGCCAGCAGTGAGAACTACCAGAATGAGCAGTTCTTC; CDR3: CASSENYQNEQFF
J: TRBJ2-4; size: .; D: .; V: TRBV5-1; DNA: TGCGCCAGCAGCCCCCTCGGCATGGCCAAAAACATTCAGTACTTC; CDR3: CASSPLGMAKNIQYF
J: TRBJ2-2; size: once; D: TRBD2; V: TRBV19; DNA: TGTGCCAGTAGTATTGAACTAGCGGGGGCTAGGGCCGGGGAGCTGTTTTTT; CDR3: CASSIELAGARAGELFF
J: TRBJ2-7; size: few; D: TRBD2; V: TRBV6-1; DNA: TGTGCCAGCAGTCTAAGGACTAGCGGGAATGACGAGCAGTACTTC; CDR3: CASSLRTSGNDEQYF
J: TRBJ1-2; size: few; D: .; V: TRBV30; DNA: TGTGCCTGGAGTGTAGGTGTGAGGTACACCTTC; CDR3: CAWSVGVRYTF
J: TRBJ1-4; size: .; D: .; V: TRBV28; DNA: TGTGCCAGCAGTCGACAGGCTTATAATGAAAAACTGTTTTTT; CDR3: CASSRQAYNEKLFF
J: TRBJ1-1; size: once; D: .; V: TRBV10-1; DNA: TGCGCCAGCAGTGAAAATAGTGGAGTTGTAGCTTTCTTT; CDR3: CASSENSGVVAFF
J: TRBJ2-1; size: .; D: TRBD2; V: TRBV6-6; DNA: TGTGCCAGCAGTTACTCGACTGCTAGCGGGGGTGAGCAGTTCTTC; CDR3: CASSYSTASGGEQFF
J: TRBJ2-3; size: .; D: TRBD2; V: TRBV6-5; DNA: TGTGCCAGCACCGTCGGCGGGGGTTACACAGATACGCAGTATTTT; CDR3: CASTVGGGYTDTQYF
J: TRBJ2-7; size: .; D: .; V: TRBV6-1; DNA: TGTGCCAGCAGTGAAGTGGGACGAGTGGGGGACGAGCAGTACTTC; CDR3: CASSEVGRVGDEQYF
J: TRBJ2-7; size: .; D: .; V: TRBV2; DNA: TGTGCCAGCAGTGAGCGCTCGACCTACGAGCAGTACTTC; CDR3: CASSERSTYEQYF
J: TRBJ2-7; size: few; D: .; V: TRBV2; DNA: TGTGCCAGCGGTCGGCAGGGGAGCTCCTACGAGCAGTACTTC; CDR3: CASGRQGSSYEQYF
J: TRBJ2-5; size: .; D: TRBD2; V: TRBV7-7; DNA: TGTGCCAGCAGCCAAGCGGGAGGAAGGGGGGAGACCCAGTACTTC; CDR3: CASSQAGGRGETQYF
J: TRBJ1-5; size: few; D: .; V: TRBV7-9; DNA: TGTGCCAGCAGCGAGGCAGGCGGGGGGGCGAGGCAGCCCCAGCATTTT; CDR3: CASSEAGGGARQPQHF
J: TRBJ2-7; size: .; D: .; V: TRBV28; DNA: TGTGCCAGCGTCGCCCGGGGCCGGCGCTACGAGCAGTACTTC; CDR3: CASVARGRRYEQYF